This TCR beta chain was obtained from a study of PD-L1 blockade in urothelial cancer. The protocol was immunoSEQ multiplex PCR, while the TCRdb copy is restricted to in-frame clones and leaves out a portion. The sample yields roughly 49,000 clones, 70% to 90% seen once. Per the germline V gene, CDR1 is MNHNY and CDR2 is SVGAGI (reference sequence). The ends lost 0 bases at V and 3 bases at J; junction bases unmatched: 1. The CDR3 consists of 14 residues. The chain links TRBV6-6 to TRBJ2-7; TRBD1 matches 8 bases. This TCR was recovered from a man between 60 and 75 years old with urothelial cancer. The source was PBMCs, collected around atezolizumab (anti-PD-L1) treatment. The CDR3 coding sequence is TGTGCCAGCAGTTACTCGGACAGGGACTACGAGCAGTACTTC. It translates to CASSYSDRDYEQYF.